The sequence of this TCR beta chain was determined in a study of breast tumors, draining lymph nodes, adjacent tissues (TCRdb year 2016). Describing the broader study: The study compared TCR beta repertoires across tumor, adjacent nontumor tissue and axillary lymph nodes from breast cancer patients. The study aimed to assess the relationships and possible T-cell exchange between tumor, surrounding tissue and draining lymph node repertoires in human breast cancer.

The run used an Illumina HiSeq 2000. Multiplex PCR amplification was used to generate the TCR beta chain libraries. The amplified TCR beta chain products were analyzed by high-throughput sequencing. The raw public data were reprocessed by TCRdb itself: fastp quality trimming at Q25, MiXCR clonotype calling, in-frame beta chains only. Rows are unified per CDR3 protein, each entry keeping the most common DNA and genes. For this sample the table gives some 140,000 distinct CDR3 sequences, of which about a fifth were detected only once. 2.5% to 3% of the sample is held by the ten biggest clonotypes. The CDR3 contains 16 residues, cysteine and phenylalanine counted. Just CDR3 DNA is preserved here, 48 bases in frame from base 1. CDR1 is given as LNHDA and CDR2 as SQIVND, both from the germline V gene (reference sequence). After removal of 7 bases from V and 1 base from J, the junction retains 6 bases not matched to a gene.

Findings and caveats that apply to the study as a whole: The data were considered consistent with the idea that most tumor T cells come from the lymph node and then expand in tumor tissue. Tumor T-cell repertoires showed less diversity than lymph node repertoires and more diversity than nontumor tissue repertoires, and tumor T-cell repertoires showed preferential V and J gene usage. In luminal-like breast cancer, tumor and nontumor tissue repertoires resembled each other significantly more than in basal-like breast cancer. The conclusion that tumor T cells originate in lymph nodes was framed as consistent with a hypothesis rather than directly demonstrated.

Lymph node samples came from the axillary draining lymph nodes of breast cancer patients. The sample holds a few counts of this clonotype. There is no known antigen for this receptor. No per-base quality is available; no much larger clone lies one base away. The source of this sequence is a female donor with breast cancer. Some clones in this sample may be carry-over from other donors' samples. Sample: axillary lymph node tissue. Rearrangement joined TRBV19 to TRBJ2-2, and 10 junction bases match TRBD1. This receptor has the CDR3 CASNSGQGMNTGELFF. The nucleotides read TGTGCCAGTAATTCGGGACAGGGGATGAACACCGGGGAGCTGTTTTTT. The full variable domain, with segments outside the CDR3 supplied by the reference TRBV19 and TRBJ2-2 proteins, appears as DGGITQSPKYLFRKEGQNVTLSCEQNLNHDAMYWYRQDPGQGLRLIYYSQIVNDFQKGDIAEGYSVSREKKESFPLTVTSAQKNPTAFYLCASNSGQGMNTGELFFGEGSRLTVL.